This T cell receptor beta chain was captured by sequencing in a study of T cells after posttransplantation cyclophosphamide. This clone has ten or more counts. Its target is not known. Study-wide results and caveats: Blood and skin or GI T cell repertoires showed limited TRB overlap. TRB clonality was highly associated with recipient CMV seropositivity and reactivation. Later blood repertoires were often dominated by clones from the donor CD8+ memory compartment.

From germline, CDR1 is LNHNV and CDR2 YYDKDF (reference sequence). Trimming pared 3 bases from V and 4 bases from J, leaving 13 bases between. This CDR3 has 15 amino acids. The data were produced by immunoSEQ multiplex PCR, yet TCRdb's version contains in-frame clones alone and is incomplete. The sample presents about 25,000 clones, none singletons. Treatment was busulfan-fludarabine conditioning, a marrow graft, and cyclophosphamide on days +3 and +4. The chain couples TRBV15 to TRBJ1-5, with a weak D call TRBD1 (5 bases). The sequences come from PBMCs, collected after allogeneic stem cell transplant with posttransplant cyclophosphamide. The receptor was isolated from a male patient younger than 30 who received an allogeneic stem cell transplant from a related donor, was CMV-positive, and had no GVHD. The T cells may partly be graft donor cells. The CDR3 sequence is CATSRDARENQPQHF. CDR3 coding DNA: TGTGCCACCAGCAGGGACGCCAGGGAAAATCAGCCCCAGCATTTT.